This T cell receptor (beta chain) was sequenced for a study of PD-L1 blockade in urothelial cancer. Some clones are missing from TCRdb's copy, which holds only in-frame ones; the method was immunoSEQ multiplex PCR. The sample records tens of thousands of clones, around 90% being singletons. Sequencing used PBMCs, obtained around atezolizumab (anti-PD-L1) treatment. This receptor was obtained from a woman aged 70-85 years with urothelial cancer.

CDR3 DNA: TGTGCCAGCAAACTAGCCGGGGGGGATACGCAGTATTTT. As protein: CASKLAGGDTQYF. J is TRBJ2-3 and V is TRBV27, with 7 nucleotides matching TRBD2. Trimming at V came to 7 bases and at J to 6 bases, leaving 7 bases not matched to a gene. CDR3 length: 13 residues. CDR1 is MNHEY, CDR2 SMNVEV, per germline (reference sequence).